A selection of T cell receptor beta chains follows, all from one sample in a study of T cells after yellow fever vaccination. From the 5' RACE reads, TCRdb called clonotypes with MiXCR, one entry per CDR3 protein. The data hold about 340,000 distinct CDR3 sequences, with 8% to 10% observed a single time. Sequencing used PBMCs, obtained on the day of the first yellow fever vaccination. These receptors were collected from a man between 18 and 35 years old who received the YFV17D yellow fever vaccine. Both conserved end residues are part of each CDR3. Size is stated for part of the rows, as once, few or many counts, or as a class when the clone is expanded.

v_call clone_size cdr3_length cdr3_aa
TRBV24-1 few 14 CATSDPQERYGYTF
TRBV4-1 few 13 CASSQIRGNTIYF
TRBV20-1 few 15 CSARMGYGGVNTQYF
TRBV5-1 many 14 CASSDIQGANEQYF
TRBV11-2 many 13 CASSQDRGAQAFF
TRBV4-2 - 17 CASSQVVGRTPGGEAFF
TRBV5-1 few 14 CASSSPEGPYEQYF
TRBV4-1 - 16 CASSQDRSGGIETQYF
TRBV12-3/TRBV12-4 many 14 CASSFNGATYEQYF
TRBV18 many 12 CASSQGNSPLHF
TRBV5-1 few 17 CASSHGREDLRPDTQYF
TRBV15 many 14 CATSRALGRNEQFF
TRBV5-1 many 14 CASSIPMGTAEAFF
TRBV5-1 many 18 CASSLVSGQGATKNIQYF
TRBV6-1 - 13 CASSPDRIYGYTF
TRBV19 - 15 CASSLTRAANTEAFF
TRBV6-5 many 14 CASSYPGAHYGYTF
TRBV28 few 12 CASSRGGYAQYF
TRBV5-4 few 14 CASSPDSYYNEQFF
TRBV7-2 few 16 CASSFSPSGAKETQYF
TRBV12-3/TRBV12-4 few 13 CASRKSGANVLTF
TRBV6-1 - 13 CATKRTGPETQYF